The 32 T cell receptor beta chains listed next were all sequenced from one sample in a study of cytomegalovirus exposure and HLA in healthy donors. The PCR used 60 Vbeta and 13 Jbeta primers. Clones were read by immunoSEQ multiplex PCR, and TCRdb kept only the in-frame ones, dropping some. The sample records 150,000 or so clones, 75% being singletons. Sequenced: PBMCs. These receptors were obtained from a man aged 25 to 40 in good health and CMV-seronegative.

The CDR3, as DNA: TGTGCCAGCAGTGTTGAAGACAGGCCGGGGGAGACCCAGTACTTC. Protein product: CASSVEDRPGETQYF. This chain uses TRBV6-4 with TRBJ2-5, with a weak D call TRBD1 (6 bases). V shed 4 bases and J shed 5 bases, with 17 bases lying between them. Germline values: CDR1 MRHNA, CDR2 SNTAGT. The CDR3 has 15 amino acids.

This rearrangement joins TRBV10-2 to TRBJ2-2; D not resolved. The length of the CDR3 is 14 residues. Per the germline V gene, CDR1 is WSHSY and CDR2 is SAAADI. Trimming removed 3 bases from V and 4 bases from J, with 9 bases in between. CDR3 bases: TGCGCCAGCAGTGATTATAGTACCACCGGGGAGCTGTTTTTT. As protein: CASSDYSTTGELFF.

This clone was recorded a few times. The chain carries TRBV6-6 and TRBJ2-7; 8 nucleotides align to TRBD1. Per the germline V gene, CDR1 is MNHNY and CDR2 is SVGAGI (reference sequence). CDR3 length: 14 amino acids. The V gene end was trimmed by 3 bases and the J gene end by 1 base; junction bases not matched to a gene: 2. This CDR3 reads CASSYRDRSYEQYF. The CDR3 DNA sequence: TGTGCCAGCAGTTATCGGGACAGGTCCTACGAGCAGTACTTC.

This clone was counted only a few times. This chain joins TRBV4-1 and TRBJ2-1; TRBD1 matches 9 bases. This CDR3 has 15 amino acids. V shed 0 bases, J shed 9 bases, and the junction held 6 bases outside the gene matches. The germline CDR1 and CDR2 sequences are MGHRA and YSYEKL. CDR3 region: CASSQEGTGRGEQFF. In nucleotides, the CDR3 is TGCGCCAGCAGCCAAGAAGGGACAGGGAGGGGTGAGCAGTTCTTC.

CDR3: CASSPEGGSGFNEQFF. CDR3 nucleotide sequence: TGTGCCAGCTCACCAGAAGGCGGGAGCGGATTCAATGAGCAGTTCTTC. The chain carries TRBV18 and TRBJ2-1, with 7 bases matching TRBD2. CDR3 length equals 16 residues. V was clipped by 2 bases and J by 6 bases; unmatched bases: 10. Germline CDR1 and CDR2: KGHSH and LQKENI.

This clone is a singleton in its sample. The chain couples TRBV30 to TRBJ2-7; no definite D call. Germline lookup yields CDR1 GTSNPN and CDR2 SVGIG (reference sequence). The length of the CDR3 is 12 residues. The V end was cut by 0 bases, the J end by 5 bases, with 8 bases between. CDR3 sequence (DNA): TGTGCCTGGAGTGTCTCTACCCACGAGCAGTACTTC. The encoded protein is CAWSVSTHEQYF.

This chain connects TRBV2 to TRBJ2-3, with 9 bases aligning to TRBD1. Germline assignment: CDR1 SNHLY and CDR2 FYNNEI. V lost 5 bases and J lost 15; bases outside the gene matches: 12. The CDR3 covers 13 residues. CDR3: CASSFPLGTGTYF. CDR3 bases: TGTGCCAGCAGTTTCCCCCTCGGGACAGGGACATATTTT.

As regards this clone: Distinct nucleotide sequences in the sample also encode this CDR3. The chain employs TRBV6-1 and TRBJ2-4; 7 bases are a match to TRBD1. The CDR3 is 12 amino acids. CDR1 MNHNS and CDR2 SASEGT come from the germline V gene. J was trimmed by 6 bases and V by 5 bases; bases with no gene match: 1. The CDR3, as DNA: TGTGCCAGCAGTAGACAGGGAAACATTCAGTACTTC. Amino acid sequence: CASSRQGNIQYF.

This clone was observed a few times. The chain couples TRBV6-1 to TRBJ1-5, with 8 bases fitting TRBD1. The germline gives CDR1 MNHNS, CDR2 SASEGT. This CDR3 comprises 16 residues. Germline trimming cut 1 base from V and 6 bases from J; bases unmatched to any gene: 8. DNA of the CDR3: TGTGCCAGCAGTGAAGGTTCGGACAGGGTAGCTCAGCCCCAGCATTTT. As protein: CASSEGSDRVAQPQHF.

The chain employs TRBV2 and TRBJ1-1, with D maybe TRBD1 (6 bases). CDR3 length: 15 residues. Germline CDR1 is SNHLY and CDR2 is FYNNEI. Deletions cut 1 base from V and 7 bases from J, with 16 bases between. In DNA, the CDR3 is TGTGCCAGCAGTGAAGGGAAAGGACAGCAGTATGAAGCTTTCTTT. As protein: CASSEGKGQQYEAFF.

CDR3 sequence (DNA): TGTGCCAGCAGCTTTCCAGCGGGGGGGCCTGGAGAGACCCAGTACTTC. Amino acids: CASSFPAGGPGETQYF. V is TRBV7-8 and J is TRBJ2-5, with 10 nucleotides matching TRBD2. Germline V CDR1 and CDR2: SGHVS, FQNEAQ. J was trimmed by 4 bases and V by 3 bases; bases with no gene match: 8. This CDR3 is 16 amino acids long.

The gene calls are TRBV7-2 and TRBJ2-2, with a possible D match to TRBD2 (6 bases). Germline CDR1 reads SGHTA; CDR2 reads FQGNSA. This CDR3 comprises 15 residues. V was shortened by 7 bases and J by 2 bases, with 14 bases between the two germline ends. CDR3 in amino acids: CASTPFGGNTGELFF. CDR3 sequence (DNA): TGTGCCAGCACCCCTTTCGGGGGAAACACCGGGGAGCTGTTTTTT.

About this clone itself: Its ends do not fully match the called genes, so a read error is possible. The chain links TRBV27 to TRBJ2-4, with D tentatively TRBD2 (5 bases). The CDR3 has 15 amino acids. The germline CDR1 and CDR2 sequences are MNHEY and SMNVEV (reference sequence). The chain's CDR3 is CASSPTPLAKNSQYF. The CDR3 DNA sequence: TGTGCCAGCAGTCCCACCCCCCTAGCCAAAAACAGTCAGTACTTC.

This clone was seen once. This chain uses TRBV27 with TRBJ1-5, with 7 bases identical to TRBD1. Germline trimming cut 4 bases from V and 5 bases from J; bases unmatched to any gene: 2. CDR1 is MNHEY and CDR2 is SMNVEV in the germline V gene (reference sequence). This CDR3 contains 13 residues. The CDR3 sequence: CASSWDSYQPQHF. CDR3 nucleotides: TGTGCCAGCAGTTGGGACAGTTATCAGCCCCAGCATTTT.

The chain has TRBV6-5 and TRBJ1-2, with 9 positions matching TRBD1. CDR3 length: 13 residues. Germline CDR1 reads MNHEY; CDR2 reads SVGAGI. V lost 6 bases to trimming and J lost 8 bases; unmatched junction nucleotides: 7. Here the CDR3 reads CASRPGTGSGYTF. The CDR3 DNA follows: TGTGCCAGCAGACCCGGGACAGGGAGCGGCTACACCTTC.

The gene calls are TRBV7-9 and TRBJ2-7; 7 bases agree with TRBD2. There are 14 residues in the CDR3. The germline CDR1 and CDR2 sequences are SEHNR and FQNEAQ (reference sequence). V dropped 4 bases and J dropped 1; count of bases not matched to a gene: 4. CDR3 protein: CASSSVGGSYEQYF. The CDR3 DNA reads as TGTGCCAGCAGCTCGGTCGGGGGGTCCTACGAGCAGTACTTC. Combining the CDR3 with reference TRBV7-9 and TRBJ2-7 gives the whole variable domain DTGVSQNPRHKITKRGQNVTFRCDPISEHNRLYWYRQTLGQGPEFLTYFQNEAQLEKSRLLSDRFSAERPKGSFSTLEIQRTEQGDSAMYLCASSSVGGSYEQYFGPGTRLTVT.

A remark on this clone: Additional DNA sequences in this sample encode the identical CDR3. The V gene is TRBV11-2, the J gene TRBJ2-7, with D hard to call. CDR1 is SGHAT, CDR2 FQNNGV, per germline. The CDR3 is 11 amino acids. The V end lost 3 bases, the J end lost 3 bases, and 3 bases lay between the germline ends. The CDR3: CASSFSYEQYF. As DNA, the CDR3 is TGTGCCAGCAGCTTCAGCTACGAGCAGTACTTC. The full variable domain, its missing parts supplied by reference TRBV11-2 and TRBJ2-7, is EAGVAQSPRYKIIEKRQSVAFWCNPISGHATLYWYQQILGQGPKLLIQFQNNGVVDDSQLPKDRFSAERLKGVDSTLKIQPAKLEDSAVYLCASSFSYEQYFGPGTRLTVT.

The V call is TRBV5-1, the J call TRBJ1-1, with D unresolved. V lost 2 bases to trimming and J lost 1 base, with 9 bases between them. The length of the CDR3 is 14 residues. From germline, CDR1 is SGHRS and CDR2 YFSETQ. The CDR3: CASSFLAANTEAFF. CDR3 coding DNA: TGCGCCAGCAGCTTTTTAGCTGCGAACACTGAAGCTTTCTTT.

The CDR3 region has the DNA TGTGCCAGCAGTGGGGGTCGGGACAGGGTGGCCTATGGCTACACCTTC. This encodes CASSGGRDRVAYGYTF. The chain combines TRBV25-1 with TRBJ1-2; 9 bases are a match to TRBD1. The CDR3 loop spans 16 amino acids. Germline V gives CDR1 MGHDK, CDR2 SYGVNS. The V gene end was trimmed by 4 bases and the J gene end by 4 bases; junction bases not matched to a gene: 10.

DNA for the CDR3: TGTGCCAGCAGTCTCGGACAGGATCTCAATACGCAGTATTTT. Translation: CASSLGQDLNTQYF. This chain joins TRBV28 and TRBJ2-3; 7 bases are shared with TRBD1. V was clipped by 5 bases and J by 7 bases; unmatched bases: 9. The V gene's germline CDR1 is MDHEN and CDR2 SYDVKM. CDR3 length equals 14 residues.

The chain employs TRBV28 and TRBJ1-2, with a tentative D call TRBD1 (6 bases). This CDR3 contains 12 residues. Germline V lookup: CDR1 MDHEN, CDR2 SYDVKM. V was cut by 2 bases and J by 8 bases, with 9 bases left in between. CDR3 in DNA: TGTGCCAGCAGTTTAGCTGGGGGCGGCTACACCTTC. It translates to CASSLAGGGYTF.

The chain recombines TRBV4-3 with TRBJ2-7, with 8 bases matching TRBD1. The germline CDR1 and CDR2 sequences are LGHNA and YSLEER. The CDR3 sequence is 15 residues long. V shed 1 base and J 1 base; nucleotides not matched to a gene: 3. CDR3 amino acids: CASSQGTGRSYEQYF. CDR3 bases: TGCGCCAGCAGCCAAGGGACAGGGAGGTCCTACGAGCAGTACTTC.

The chain is built from TRBV30 and TRBJ1-2; D unresolved. The germline V gene encodes CDR1 GTSNPN and CDR2 SVGIG (reference sequence). Trimming took off 2 bases at V and 8 bases at J, with 12 bases between the two ends. The CDR3 loop spans 12 amino acids. The CDR3 nucleotides read TGTGCCTGGAGTTGGCGGGGAGCCGGCTACACCTTC. Amino acid sequence: CAWSWRGAGYTF.

The CDR3 spells CATSASSPGGHNEQFF. CDR3 DNA sequence: TGTGCCACCAGCGCTTCATCCCCAGGGGGCCACAATGAGCAGTTCTTC. This chain links TRBV15 with TRBJ2-1, with 8 bases identical to TRBD1. The trim removed 5 bases at V and 5 bases at J, leaving 11 bases unmatched. Germline assignment: CDR1 LNHNV and CDR2 YYDKDF (reference sequence). CDR3 length: 16 residues.

The chain has TRBV29-1 and TRBJ2-7, with 9 bases that match TRBD2. From germline, CDR1 is SQVTM and CDR2 ANQGSEA. J gave up 5 bases and V 3 bases, and 5 bases lay outside the gene matches. This CDR3 is 13 amino acids long. The CDR3 loop reads CSVEAGGGHEQYF. The DNA for the CDR3 is TGCAGCGTTGAGGCGGGAGGGGGACACGAGCAGTACTTC.

This clone was picked up one time. The gene calls are TRBV28 and TRBJ1-1, with 9 bases fitting TRBD1. CDR1 is MDHEN and CDR2 is SYDVKM in the germline V gene. The CDR3 runs 18 residues. The trim removed 3 bases at V and 7 bases at J, leaving 18 bases unmatched. CDR3 in DNA: TGTGCCAGCAGTTTTCGGACAGGGGTTCGCCTCGGCACACTTGAAGCTTTCTTT. This codes for CASSFRTGVRLGTLEAFF. The complete variable domain, with remaining parts taken from reference TRBV28 and TRBJ1-1, reads DVKVTQSSRYLVKRTGEKVFLECVQDMDHENMFWYRQDPGLGLRLIYFSYDVKMKEKGDIPEGYSVSREKKERFSLILESASTNQTSMYLCASSFRTGVRLGTLEAFFGQGTRLTVV.

The chain is built from TRBV5-4 and TRBJ2-5; D is unresolved. The CDR3 has 13 amino acids. Germline assignment: CDR1 SGHNT and CDR2 YYREEE (reference sequence). The V end lost 0 bases, the J end lost 4 bases, and 7 bases lay between the germline ends. The CDR3 protein is CASSLAGSETQYF. As DNA, the CDR3 is TGTGCCAGCAGCTTGGCCGGGTCAGAGACCCAGTACTTC.

This chain joins TRBV18 and TRBJ1-4; no clear D. From germline, CDR1 is KGHSH and CDR2 LQKENI. The CDR3 is made up of 14 amino acids. The V and J ends lost 3 bases and 5 bases respectively, with 10 bases between them. The CDR3, as DNA: TGTGCCAGCTCACCCCGCGGGGAAAATGAAAAACTGTTTTTT. Translated, it gives CASSPRGENEKLFF.

This chain uses TRBV11-2 with TRBJ2-2, with 7 bases fitting TRBD1. Germline lookup yields CDR1 SGHAT and CDR2 FQNNGV. The CDR3 extends over 15 amino acids. V lost 2 bases to trimming and J lost 3 bases; unmatched junction nucleotides: 3. This chain's CDR3 is CASSLPGQYTGELFF. The DNA of the CDR3 is TGTGCCAGCAGCTTACCGGGACAGTACACCGGGGAGCTGTTTTTT.

The V gene is TRBV6-4, the J gene TRBJ1-1; 7 bases align to TRBD1. V dropped 6 bases and J dropped 1; count of bases not matched to a gene: 5. Germline V CDR1 and CDR2: MRHNA, SNTAGT. The CDR3 loop spans 14 amino acids. CDR3 coding DNA: TGTGCCAGCAGACGGGACAGTACGAACACTGAAGCTTTCTTT. Protein product: CASRRDSTNTEAFF.

The chain couples TRBV6-5 to TRBJ2-5; TRBD2 matches 8 bases. The germline V gene has CDR1 MNHEY and CDR2 SVGAGI. The CDR3 runs to 16 residues. Unmatched junction bases numbered 9, after V lost 2 bases and J lost 4 bases. CDR3 protein: CASSYASGLAGETQYF. CDR3 nucleotide sequence: TGTGCCAGCAGTTACGCCTCGGGGCTAGCGGGAGAGACCCAGTACTTC.

This clone was detected only a few times. This chain joins TRBV11-3 and TRBJ1-1; D gene unclear. This CDR3 spans 18 amino acids. Per the germline V gene, CDR1 is SGHNT and CDR2 is YENEEA. Trimming removed 5 bases from V and 3 bases from J, with 25 bases in between. CDR3: CASSVVVPSLGGDTEAFF. CDR3 nucleotides: TGTGCCAGCAGCGTAGTGGTCCCGTCTCTGGGCGGGGACACTGAAGCTTTCTTT. The full variable domain, completed using reference TRBV11-3 and TRBJ1-1, is EAGVVQSPRYKIIEKKQPVAFWCNPISGHNTLYWYLQNLGQGPELLIRYENEEAVDDSQLPKDRFSAERLKGVDSTLKIQPAELGDSAVYLCASSVVVPSLGGDTEAFFGQGTRLTVV.